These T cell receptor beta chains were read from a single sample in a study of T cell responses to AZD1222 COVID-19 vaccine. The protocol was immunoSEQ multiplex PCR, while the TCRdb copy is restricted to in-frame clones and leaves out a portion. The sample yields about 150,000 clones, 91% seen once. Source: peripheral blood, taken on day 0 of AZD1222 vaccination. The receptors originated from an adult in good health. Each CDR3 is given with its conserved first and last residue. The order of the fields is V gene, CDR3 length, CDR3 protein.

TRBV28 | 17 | CASRPESGTGGSDTQYF
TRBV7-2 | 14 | CASSLAGPTDIQYF
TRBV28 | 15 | CASSSGTGDNQPQHF
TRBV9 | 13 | CASSETRGYGYTF
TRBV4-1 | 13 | CASSQVSNTEAFF
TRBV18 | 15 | CASSAKGQGNSPLHF
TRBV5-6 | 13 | CASSFGQPYEQYF
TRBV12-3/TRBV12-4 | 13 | CASKPGGIDEQFF
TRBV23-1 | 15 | CASSPRQGGNQPQHF
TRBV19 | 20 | CASSIIRTSGRGAKTGELFF
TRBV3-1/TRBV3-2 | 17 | CASSQVTSGSNTGELFF
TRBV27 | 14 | CASSPPGGRTEAFF
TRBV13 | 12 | CASSADYSEAFF
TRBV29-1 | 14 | CSVSFTSNTGELFF